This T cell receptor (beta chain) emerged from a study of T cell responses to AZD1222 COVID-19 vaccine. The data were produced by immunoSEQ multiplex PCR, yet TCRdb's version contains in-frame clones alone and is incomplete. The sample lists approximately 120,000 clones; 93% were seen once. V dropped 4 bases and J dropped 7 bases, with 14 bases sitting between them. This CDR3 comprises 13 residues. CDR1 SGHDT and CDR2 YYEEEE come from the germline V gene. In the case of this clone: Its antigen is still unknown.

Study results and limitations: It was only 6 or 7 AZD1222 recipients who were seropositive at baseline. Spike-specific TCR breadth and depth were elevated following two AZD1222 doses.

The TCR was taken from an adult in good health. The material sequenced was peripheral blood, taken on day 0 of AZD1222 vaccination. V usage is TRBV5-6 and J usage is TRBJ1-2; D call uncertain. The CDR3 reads CASSLERRTGYTF. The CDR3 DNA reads TGTGCCAGCAGCCTTGAAAGACGAACTGGCTACACCTTC.